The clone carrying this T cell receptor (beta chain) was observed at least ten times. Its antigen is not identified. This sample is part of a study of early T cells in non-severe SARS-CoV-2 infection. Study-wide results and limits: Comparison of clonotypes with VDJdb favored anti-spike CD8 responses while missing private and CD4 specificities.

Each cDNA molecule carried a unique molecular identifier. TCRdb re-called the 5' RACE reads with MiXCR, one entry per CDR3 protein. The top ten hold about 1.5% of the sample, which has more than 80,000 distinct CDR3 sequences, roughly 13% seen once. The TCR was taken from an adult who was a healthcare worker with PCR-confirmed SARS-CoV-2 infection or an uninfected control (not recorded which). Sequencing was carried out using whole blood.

The CDR3 sequence is CASSNVQQGRAEAFF. In nucleotides, the CDR3 is TGTGCCAGCAGCAATGTTCAACAGGGTAGGGCTGAAGCTTTCTTT. This chain connects TRBV7-9 to TRBJ1-1; possible D gene TRBD1, 6 bases. Germline V lookup: CDR1 SEHNR, CDR2 FQNEAQ (reference sequence). CDR3 length equals 15 residues. V lost 5 bases and J lost 6, with 19 bases in between.